The 19 T cell receptor beta chains reported below all come from one sample, sequenced in a study of T-cell reconstitution after alpha-beta-depleted transplantation in children. Unique molecular identifiers were built into the TCRbeta library. TCRdb called the PCR reads again in MiXCR, with one record for every CDR3 protein. The repertoire holds about 110,000 distinct CDR3 sequences, with 9% to 12% as singletons. Sequenced material: PBMCs from the stem cell graft donor, taken from the stem cell graft. The receptors derive from a human donor who donated a stem cell graft to a child with acute lymphoblastic leukemia.

This clonotype came up many times. V and J are TRBV12-3 or TRBV12-4 and TRBJ1-2; D is unresolved. Trimming removed 3 bases from V and 6 bases from J, with 11 bases in between. This CDR3 is 13 amino acids long. The CDR3 sequence is CASSFTRGHGYTF. CDR3 bases: TGTGCCAGCAGTTTTACGCGAGGGCATGGCTACACCTTC.

This clonotype has ten or more counts. The chain links TRBV5-1 to TRBJ2-7; 8 positions match TRBD1. Unmatched junction bases numbered 10, after V lost 3 bases and J lost 5 bases. The CDR3 covers 15 residues. Germline V gene sequence: CDR1 SGHRS, CDR2 YFSETQ. The CDR3 here is CASSYRTGWNDEQYF. The CDR3, as DNA: TGCGCCAGCAGCTACCGGACAGGGTGGAACGACGAGCAGTACTTC.

This clonotype was counted many times. The J gene is TRBJ1-4, the V gene TRBV12-3 or TRBV12-4, with D perhaps matching TRBD1 (5 bases). There are 13 residues in the CDR3. Trimming stripped 6 bases from V and 8 bases from J, with 13 bases between. The CDR3 DNA follows: TGTGCCAGCAGCCCCCCAGGGCGGGAAAAACTGTTTTTT. Its protein product is CASSPPGREKLFF.

This clonotype was recorded at least ten times. The V and J genes are TRBV7-3 and TRBJ1-2, with 7 positions matching TRBD1. The germline V gene encodes CDR1 SGHTA and CDR2 FQGTGA. The V segment lost 5 bases and the J segment 3 bases; nucleotides outside the gene matches: 9. The CDR3 consists of 15 residues. The CDR3 reads CASSPRGGADYGYTF. In DNA, the CDR3 is TGTGCCAGCAGCCCCAGGGGGGGCGCGGACTATGGCTACACCTTC. Combining the CDR3 with reference TRBV7-3 and TRBJ1-2 gives the whole variable domain GAGVSQTPSNKVTEKGKYVELRCDPISGHTALYWYRQSLGQGPEFLIYFQGTGAADDSGLPNDRFFAVRPEGSVSTLKIQRTERGDSAVYLCASSPRGGADYGYTFGSGTRLTVV.

This clonotype was observed at least ten times. The chain employs TRBV4-3 and TRBJ2-2; 14 bases map to TRBD2. The CDR3 is made up of 18 amino acids. V gave up 4 bases and J gave up 6 bases; unmatched junction bases: 10. Germline-derived CDR1 and CDR2 are LGHNA and YSLEER. The CDR3, as DNA: TGCGCCAGCAGCCCCGGGACTAGCGGGAGTAGTATGGCCGGGGAGCTGTTTTTT. Encoded protein: CASSPGTSGSSMAGELFF.

This clonotype has at least ten counts. This chain links TRBV7-2 with TRBJ2-1; perhaps D is TRBD1 or TRBD2 (5 bases each). CDR1 is SGHTA and CDR2 is FQGNSA in the germline V gene. The V end was cut by 5 bases, the J end by 4 bases, with 12 bases between. The CDR3 length is 14 residues. The CDR3 loop reads CASSGTPSYNEQFF. The CDR3 nucleotides read TGTGCCAGCAGCGGGACCCCCAGTTACAATGAGCAGTTCTTC.

This clonotype was counted at least ten times. This chain uses TRBV9 with TRBJ2-1; the match to TRBD2 covers 15 bases. V was clipped by 0 bases and J by 10 bases; unmatched bases: 5. Germline CDR1 reads SGDLS; CDR2 reads YYNGEE. The CDR3 contains 16 residues. The CDR3 region has the DNA TGTGCCAGCAGCGTAGGGGGGACTAGCGGGGGGAGGGAGCAGTTCTTC. Its translation: CASSVGGTSGGREQFF. Using reference TRBV9 and TRBJ2-1 for the parts outside the CDR3, the full variable domain is DSGVTQTPKHLITATGQRVTLRCSPRSGDLSVYWYQQSLDQGLQFLIQYYNGEERAKGNILERFSAQQFPDLHSELNLSSLELGDSALYFCASSVGGTSGGREQFFGPGTRLTVL.

This clonotype was detected ten times or more. The V call is TRBV12-3 or TRBV12-4, the J call TRBJ1-1; D is perhaps TRBD1 (5 bases). Trimming stripped 3 bases from V and 4 bases from J, with 12 bases between. The CDR3 length is 14 residues. CDR3: CASSFGGSGTEAFF. Here the CDR3 DNA reads TGTGCCAGCAGTTTTGGGGGTTCAGGCACTGAAGCTTTCTTT.

In its sample, this clonotype was seen many times. CDR3 nucleotides: TGTGCCAGCAGTTTCAGGACAGGGGTCACCACCGGGGAGCTGTTTTTT. Protein: CASSFRTGVTTGELFF. This chain uses TRBV27 with TRBJ2-2, with 9 bases that match TRBD1. Germline CDR1 reads MNHEY; CDR2 reads SMNVEV (reference sequence). The CDR3 consists of 16 residues. J was trimmed by 4 bases and V by 3 bases; bases with no gene match: 6.

This clonotype was observed many times. The chain carries TRBV13 and TRBJ2-7; 12 bases map to TRBD1. There are 15 residues in the CDR3. Germline loops: CDR1 PRHDT, CDR2 FYEKMQ (reference sequence). The V segment lost 1 base and the J segment 7 bases; nucleotides outside the gene matches: 5. The CDR3 here is CASSLAGQGAWEQYF. CDR3 nucleotide sequence: TGTGCCAGCAGCTTAGCGGGACAGGGGGCATGGGAGCAGTACTTC.

In this sample, this clonotype turned up many times. This chain joins TRBV13 and TRBJ2-3, with TRBD2 identical over 12 bases. This CDR3 is 20 amino acids long. The V segment lost 5 bases and the J segment 5 bases; nucleotides outside the gene matches: 20. CDR1 PRHDT and CDR2 FYEKMQ come from the germline V gene (reference sequence). The CDR3 loop reads CASSATPFPTSGGLVDTQYF. CDR3 bases: TGTGCCAGCAGCGCTACCCCTTTTCCCACTAGCGGGGGGCTAGTAGATACGCAGTATTTT.

This clonotype was picked up many times. The chain combines TRBV20-1 with TRBJ2-7, with D unresolved. The length of the CDR3 is 13 residues. Germline V gene sequence: CDR1 DFQATT, CDR2 SNEGSKA (reference sequence). Trimming left V 6 bases short and J 3 bases short, with 15 bases between. The CDR3 region is CSARHPGVYEQYF. The DNA of the CDR3 is TGCAGTGCGAGACACCCTGGAGTCTACGAGCAGTACTTC.

There are many counts of this clonotype. This chain links TRBV12-3 or TRBV12-4 with TRBJ2-7; 8 bases fit TRBD2. V was clipped by 5 bases and J by 2 bases; unmatched bases: 5. The CDR3 consists of 14 residues. The CDR3 protein is CASSTGGAPYEQYF. In DNA, the CDR3 is TGTGCCAGCAGTACCGGGGGGGCGCCCTACGAGCAGTACTTC.

Many counts were recorded for this clonotype. V gene TRBV4-3 combines with J gene TRBJ1-5; D is unclear. CDR3 size: 16 residues. Germline V gene lookup returns CDR1 LGHNA and CDR2 YSLEER. The germline V and J ends were trimmed by 0 bases and 0 bases, with 9 bases remaining between them. The CDR3 loop reads CASSQDVTDSNQPQHF. CDR3 DNA sequence: TGCGCCAGCAGCCAAGATGTAACAGATAGCAATCAGCCCCAGCATTTT.

This clonotype has ten or more counts. This chain connects TRBV7-2 to TRBJ2-1; D remains ambiguous. Trimming cost V 0 bases and J 8 bases, with 2 bases left between them. CDR3 length: 11 amino acids. Germline V lookup: CDR1 SGHTA, CDR2 FQGNSA. For the CDR3, the DNA is TGTGCCAGCAGCTTAGCTGATGAGCAGTTCTTC. Translating it yields CASSLADEQFF.

DNA for the CDR3: TGTGCCAGCAGCCCTTACCGGACTAGCGGGGGTCACACCGGGGAGCTGTTTTTT. As protein: CASSPYRTSGGHTGELFF. V gene TRBV11-2 combines with J gene TRBJ2-2; 13 nucleotides line up with TRBD2. Germline CDR1 and CDR2: SGHAT and FQNNGV. J lost 3 bases, V lost 5 bases, and 9 bases had no gene match. This CDR3 region has 18 residues. The variable domain in full, with the rest retrieved from reference TRBV11-2 and TRBJ2-2, is EAGVAQSPRYKIIEKRQSVAFWCNPISGHATLYWYQQILGQGPKLLIQFQNNGVVDDSQLPKDRFSAERLKGVDSTLKIQPAKLEDSAVYLCASSPYRTSGGHTGELFFGEGSRLTVL.

Many counts were recorded for this clonotype. This rearrangement joins TRBV5-1 to TRBJ2-5; 11 nucleotides agree with TRBD2. The CDR3 totals 15 residues. J gave up 4 bases and V 4 bases, and 6 bases lay outside the gene matches. Germline values: CDR1 SGHRS, CDR2 YFSETQ. In DNA form, the CDR3 reads TGCGCCAGCAGCCTTAGCGGGGGGGCCCGAGAGACCCAGTACTTC. Residues: CASSLSGGARETQYF.

Many counts were recorded for this clonotype. The chain recombines TRBV18 with TRBJ1-1; tentatively, D is TRBD1 (5 bases). V dropped 2 bases and J dropped 6 bases, with 13 bases sitting between them. The germline V gene has CDR1 KGHSH and CDR2 LQKENI. CDR3 size: 14 residues. CDR3 sequence reads: CASSPTGGEAEAFF. The DNA for the CDR3 is TGTGCCAGCTCACCAACAGGAGGGGAGGCTGAAGCTTTCTTT.

Ten or more counts support this clonotype. In nucleotides, the CDR3 is TGTGCCAGCTCACCCCAGGGGACCTCTGGAAACACCATATATTTT. Residues: CASSPQGTSGNTIYF. The chain uses TRBV18 and TRBJ1-3; D is perhaps TRBD1 (6 bases). CDR1 is KGHSH, CDR2 LQKENI, per germline. The CDR3 has 15 amino acids. V was clipped by 3 bases and J by 0 bases, with 9 bases between them.